The source of this TCR beta chain is a study of blood T cell repertoires in COVID-19. Study at large: From the United States, Italy and Spain came samples of acute and convalescent COVID-19. From T cells, B-cell-depleted T cells, or PBMCs came the material, which was cDNA or gDNA.

TCRdb's table, derived via immunoSEQ multiplex PCR, lists solely in-frame clones and lacks some. The sample shows 250,000 to 300,000 clones, around 87% of them seen only once. V trimming: 1 base; J trimming: 7 bases; junction bases outside the gene matches: 1. This CDR3 spans 15 amino acids. The V gene's germline CDR1 is KGHDR and CDR2 SFDVKD. It was during active infection that Seattle patients were enrolled and then longitudinally followed. A single count supports this clone. Sequencing was done on a sample of peripheral blood. This chain connects TRBV24-1 to TRBJ2-1, with 12 nucleotides matching TRBD2. The sequence was obtained from a woman aged 55-69 years with COVID-19, enrolled during active disease. The CDR3 DNA reads TGTGCCACCAGTGATTTAACTAGCGGGAGGAATGAGCAGTTCTTC. As protein: CATSDLTSGRNEQFF.